Described below is a single T cell receptor (beta chain) sequence and its context. This clonotype has a count of ten or more. Its specific antigen is unknown. Qualities for individual bases were not recorded, and no much larger clone is one base off. cDNA was synthesized by template-switch 5'RACE using a primer with a 10-nucleotide random unique molecular identifier that tagged each TCR transcript. Each sequencing run produced over 180 million TCR-beta sequences covering 15-18 subjects. The RNeasy kit was used for extraction of total RNA. The KAPA Real-time Library Amplification kit was used to amplify TCR-beta VDJ regions with primers targeting the TCR constant region and the 5'RACE anchor. A first PCR added sample indexes and Illumina adaptors, after which a second PCR increased the library yield. After purification with Ampure beads, the TCR product of roughly 650 bp was size-selected on a 2% E-gel SizeSelection system. Before pooling, library quality was assessed on a Bioanalyzer, concentration was determined with Qubit, and library quantification was performed with the Kapa Library Quantification kit. An Illumina HiSeq 2500 sequenced the libraries paired-end 2 x 150 bp. To increase sequence diversity, roughly 24-32% phiX was spiked into each library pool. On the study's bioinformatics: The quality-filtered reads were processed with the UMI-based MiGEC pipeline, whose error correction step removed more than 90% of the raw TCR sequences. VDJ genes were aligned to IMGT germline references, and clonotypes were defined by unique CDR3 amino acid sequence plus V-J genes. Clonal expansion, Shannon diversity and CDR3 relatedness (CalcPairwiseDistances, ClusterSamples) were evaluated with VDJtools, and phylogenetic trees were built with CLCbio workbench. A clone was classed as expanded if it had 8 or more unique UMIs, a cutoff based on coefficient-of-variation modelling across technical triplicates. TCRdb ran its own pipeline on the public reads, namely fastp trimming at Q25 and MiXCR clone calling, and kept in-frame beta chains. For every CDR3 protein sequence, its rows merge into one entry that carries the most common genes and DNA. These V and J calls derive from TCRdb rather than the authors' analysis. In all, the sample holds tens of thousands of distinct CDR3 sequences, and more than 8.5% of those were seen once. The ten top clones hold 1.6% of the sample.

This record comes from a study of neurological immune-mediated disorders (dated by TCRdb to the late 2010s). Notes on the research overall: The study compared peripheral blood TCR-beta repertoires of HTLV-I-associated myelopathy (HAM/TSP) patients, multiple sclerosis patients and healthy controls using UMI-based sequencing. The cohort comprised roughly 65 subjects: roughly 15 HAM/TSP patients, 34 multiple sclerosis patients and 20 healthy controls. Longitudinal HAM/TSP and healthy donors had 3 time-points each (about 3-40 month intervals). The 95 to 120 TCR-beta libraries covered PBMC samples along with longitudinal samples, technical triplicates, and paired sorted CD4+ and CD8+ T-cell subsets. What the study reported, not specific to this receptor: No identical CDR3 amino acid sequences were found to be shared among expanded clones across subjects, suggesting that TCR-beta repertoires were private in all groups. TCR clonal expansion was greatest in HAM/TSP patients and smallest in MS patients, who ranked below even healthy controls.

What this sample's time point label stands for: longitudinal time-point 1 (baseline). Healthy controls were blood bank volunteers in Maryland, USA. For the unsorted PBMC libraries, 2 million PBMCs were stored in RNAlater at -80 degrees C until RNA extraction and were used to generate the libraries. Peripheral blood was subjected to Ficoll-Hypaque density gradient centrifugation to isolate PBMCs, which were then cryopreserved in liquid nitrogen. The junction shows trimming of 6 bases on V and 4 bases on J, plus 24 bases between the germline ends. Measured from the cysteine to the phenylalanine, the CDR3 is 17 residues long. The retained sequence is limited to the CDR3, 51 bases, with the frame set at the first base.

The receptor's source is a woman between 40 and 55 years old in good health. The chain is encoded by TRBV12-3 or TRBV12-4 joined to TRBJ1-2; there is no confident call for the D gene. The sequenced sample consisted of PBMCs. DNA sequence: TGTGCCAGCAGGCCGAAGGACCCACTCCACCGCGTCTATGGCTACACCTTC. Translated, this is CASRPKDPLHRVYGYTF.